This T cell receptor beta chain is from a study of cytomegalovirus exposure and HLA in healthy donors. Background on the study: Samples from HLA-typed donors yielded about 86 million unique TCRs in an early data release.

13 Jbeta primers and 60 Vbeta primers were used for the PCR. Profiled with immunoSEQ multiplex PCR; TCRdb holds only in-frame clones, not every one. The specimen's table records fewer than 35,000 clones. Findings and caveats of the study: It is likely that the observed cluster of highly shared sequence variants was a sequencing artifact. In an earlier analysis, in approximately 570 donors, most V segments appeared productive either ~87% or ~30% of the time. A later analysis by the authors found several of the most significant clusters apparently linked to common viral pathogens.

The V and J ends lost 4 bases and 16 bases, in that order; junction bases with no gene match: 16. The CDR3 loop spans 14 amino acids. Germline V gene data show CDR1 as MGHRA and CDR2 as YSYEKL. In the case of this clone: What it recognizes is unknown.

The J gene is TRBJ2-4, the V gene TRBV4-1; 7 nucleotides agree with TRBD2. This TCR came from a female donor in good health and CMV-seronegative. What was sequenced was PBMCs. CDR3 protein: CASSRSWASGPGYF. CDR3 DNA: TGCGCCAGCAGCCGCTCGTGGGCTAGCGGCCCGGGCTACTTC.